This entry features one T cell receptor beta chain sequence. Its specificity is not known. The CDR3 has 19 amino acids. Trimming at V came to 4 bases and at J to 6 bases, leaving 17 bases not matched to a gene. Germline CDR1 is SGDLS and CDR2 is YYNGEE. The data were taken from a study of long-term antiretroviral therapy in people with HIV. Notes on the study in general: ART was followed by higher diversity that remained below transplant donor controls.

Ahead of DNA extraction, samples held about 1-10 million cryopreserved PBMC each. A v3.0 immunoSEQ assay was performed at survey level. The table came from immunoSEQ multiplex PCR; TCRdb's copy has only in-frame clones and leaves some out. In the table there are tens of thousands of clones, about 96% of which are singletons. Here the sequenced sample was unsorted PBMCs, taken 6.5 to 6.6 years after starting antiretroviral therapy. The rearrangement joins TRBV9 to TRBJ2-1, with 12 bases aligning to TRBD2. This clonotype originated in a man aged 30 to 39 with HIV. CDR3 sequence reads: CASSSSTAGLAGSRNEQFF. CDR3 bases: TGTGCCAGCAGCTCCTCCACGGCGGGACTAGCGGGCTCACGCAATGAGCAGTTCTTC. Variable domain in full (rest from reference TRBV9 and TRBJ2-1): DSGVTQTPKHLITATGQRVTLRCSPRSGDLSVYWYQQSLDQGLQFLIQYYNGEERAKGNILERFSAQQFPDLHSELNLSSLELGDSALYFCASSSSTAGLAGSRNEQFFGPGTRLTVL.